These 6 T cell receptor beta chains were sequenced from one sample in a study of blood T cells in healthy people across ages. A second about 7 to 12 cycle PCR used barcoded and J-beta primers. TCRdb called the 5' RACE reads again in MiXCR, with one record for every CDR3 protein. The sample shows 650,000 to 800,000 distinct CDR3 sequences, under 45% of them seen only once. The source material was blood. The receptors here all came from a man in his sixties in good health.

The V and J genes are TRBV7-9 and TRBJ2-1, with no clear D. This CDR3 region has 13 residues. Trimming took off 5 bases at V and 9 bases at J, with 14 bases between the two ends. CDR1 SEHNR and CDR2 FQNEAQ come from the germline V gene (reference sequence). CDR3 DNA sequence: TGTGCCAGCAGCCGTGACGGCCTCGGTGAGCAGTTCTTC. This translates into CASSRDGLGEQFF.

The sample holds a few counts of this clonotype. The CDR3 spells CASTHGTGHTDTQYF. The CDR3 region has the DNA TGTGCCAGCACCCACGGGACAGGGCACACAGATACGCAGTATTTT. The chain combines TRBV27 with TRBJ2-3, with 9 bases fitting TRBD1. CDR1 and CDR2 from the germline V gene are MNHEY and SMNVEV (reference sequence). After removal of 7 bases from V and 2 bases from J, the junction contained 7 bases not matched to a gene. This CDR3 is built from 15 residues.

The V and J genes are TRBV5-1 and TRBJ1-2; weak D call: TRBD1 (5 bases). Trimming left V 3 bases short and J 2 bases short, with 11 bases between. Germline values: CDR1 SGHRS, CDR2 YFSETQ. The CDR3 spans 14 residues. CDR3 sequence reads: CASSSGPENYGYTF. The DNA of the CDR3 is TGCGCCAGCAGCTCGGGGCCGGAGAACTATGGCTACACCTTC.

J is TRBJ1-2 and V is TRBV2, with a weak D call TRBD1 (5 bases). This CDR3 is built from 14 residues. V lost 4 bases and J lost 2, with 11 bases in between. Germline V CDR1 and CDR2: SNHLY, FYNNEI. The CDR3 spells CASSGRGSNYGYTF. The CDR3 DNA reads TGTGCCAGCAGTGGTCGGGGCAGCAACTATGGCTACACCTTC.

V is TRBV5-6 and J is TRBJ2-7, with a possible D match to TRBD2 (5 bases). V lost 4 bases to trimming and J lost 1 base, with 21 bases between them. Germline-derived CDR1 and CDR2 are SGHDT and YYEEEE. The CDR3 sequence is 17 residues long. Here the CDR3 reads CASSGSILRGRSYEQYF. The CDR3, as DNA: TGTGCCAGCAGCGGCAGCATTCTCCGCGGGCGATCCTACGAGCAGTACTTC.

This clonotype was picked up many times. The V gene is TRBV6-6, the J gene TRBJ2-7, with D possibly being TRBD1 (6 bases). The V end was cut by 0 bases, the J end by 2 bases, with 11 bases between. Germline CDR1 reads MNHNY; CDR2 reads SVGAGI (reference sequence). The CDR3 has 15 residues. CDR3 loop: CASSYSRQATYEQYF. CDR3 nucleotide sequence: TGTGCCAGCAGTTACTCGCGACAGGCCACCTACGAGCAGTACTTC.